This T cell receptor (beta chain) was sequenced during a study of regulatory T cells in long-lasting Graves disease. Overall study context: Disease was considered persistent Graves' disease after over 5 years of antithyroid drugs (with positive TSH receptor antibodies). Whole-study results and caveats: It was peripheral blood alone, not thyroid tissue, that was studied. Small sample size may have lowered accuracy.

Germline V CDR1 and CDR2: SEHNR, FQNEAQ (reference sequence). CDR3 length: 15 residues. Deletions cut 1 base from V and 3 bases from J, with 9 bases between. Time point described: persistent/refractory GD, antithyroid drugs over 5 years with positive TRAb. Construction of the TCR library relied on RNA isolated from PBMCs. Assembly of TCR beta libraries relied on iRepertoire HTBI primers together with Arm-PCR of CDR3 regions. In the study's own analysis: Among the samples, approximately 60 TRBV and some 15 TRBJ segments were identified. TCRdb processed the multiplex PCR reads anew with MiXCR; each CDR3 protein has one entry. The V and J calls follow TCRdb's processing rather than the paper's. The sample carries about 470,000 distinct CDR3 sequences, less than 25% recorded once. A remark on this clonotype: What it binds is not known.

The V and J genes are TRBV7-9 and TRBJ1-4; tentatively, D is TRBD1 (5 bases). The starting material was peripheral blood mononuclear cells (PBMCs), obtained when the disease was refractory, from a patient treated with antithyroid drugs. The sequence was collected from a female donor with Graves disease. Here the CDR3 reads CASSLVGGSNEKLFF. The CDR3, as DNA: TGTGCCAGCAGCTTAGTTGGGGGATCTAATGAAAAACTGTTTTTT.